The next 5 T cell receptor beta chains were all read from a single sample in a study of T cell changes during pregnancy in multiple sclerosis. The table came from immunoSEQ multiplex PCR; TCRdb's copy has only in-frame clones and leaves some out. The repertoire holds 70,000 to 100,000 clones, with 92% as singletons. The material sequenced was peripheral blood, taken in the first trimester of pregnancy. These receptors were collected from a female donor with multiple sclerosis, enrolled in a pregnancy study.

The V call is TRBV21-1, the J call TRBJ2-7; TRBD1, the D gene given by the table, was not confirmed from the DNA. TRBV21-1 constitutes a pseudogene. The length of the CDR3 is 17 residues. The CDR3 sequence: CASSPSPGTDGSYEQYF. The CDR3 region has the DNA TGTGCCAGCAGCCCCTCGCCTGGGACAGACGGGTCCTACGAGCAGTACTTC.

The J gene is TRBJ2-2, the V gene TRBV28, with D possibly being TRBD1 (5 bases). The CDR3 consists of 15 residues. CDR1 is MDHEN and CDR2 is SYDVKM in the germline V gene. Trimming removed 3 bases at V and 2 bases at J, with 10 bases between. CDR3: CASSLGQFNTGELFF. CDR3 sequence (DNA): TGTGCCAGCAGTTTGGGGCAGTTTAACACCGGGGAGCTGTTTTTT.

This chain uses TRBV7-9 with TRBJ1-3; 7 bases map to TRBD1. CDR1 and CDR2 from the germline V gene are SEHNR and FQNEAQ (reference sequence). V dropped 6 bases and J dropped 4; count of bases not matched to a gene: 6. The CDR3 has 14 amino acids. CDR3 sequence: CASRIQGWGNTIYF. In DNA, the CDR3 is TGTGCCAGCAGAATACAGGGGTGGGGAAACACCATATATTTT.

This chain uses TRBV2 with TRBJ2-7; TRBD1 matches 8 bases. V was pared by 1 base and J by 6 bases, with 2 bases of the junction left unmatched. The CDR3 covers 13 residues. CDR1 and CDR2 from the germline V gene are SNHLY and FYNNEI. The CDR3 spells CASSEETGVEQYF. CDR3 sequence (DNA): TGTGCCAGCAGTGAAGAGACAGGGGTCGAGCAGTACTTC. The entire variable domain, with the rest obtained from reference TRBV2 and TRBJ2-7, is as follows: EPEVTQTPSHQVTQMGQEVILRCVPISNHLYFYWYRQILGQKVEFLVSFYNNEISEKSEIFDDQFSVERPDGSNFTLKIRSTKLEDSAMYFCASSEETGVEQYFGPGTRLTVT.

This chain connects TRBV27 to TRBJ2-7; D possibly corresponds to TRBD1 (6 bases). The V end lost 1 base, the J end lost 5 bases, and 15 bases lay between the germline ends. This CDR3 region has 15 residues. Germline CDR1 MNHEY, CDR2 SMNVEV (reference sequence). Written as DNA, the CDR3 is TGTGCCAGCAGTTTATTGGGGACAACCAGCCACGAGCAGTACTTC. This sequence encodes CASSLLGTTSHEQYF.